This T cell receptor beta chain was sequenced for a study of follicular helper T cells after annual influenza vaccination. About the research overall: Across the 2013-2014, 2014-2015 and 2015-2016 vaccination seasons, some subjects were resampled. Study-level points and caveats: Plasmablast frequency change correlated with clonality change in ICOS+CD38+ cTfh.

Points on this clone: As yet, its antigen is unknown.

The V and J ends lost 4 bases and 4 bases respectively, with 15 bases between them. The CDR3 is 14 residues long. Germline loops: CDR1 SGHNT, CDR2 YYREEE (reference sequence). Sequencing of TCRB used Survey level resolution. TCRdb's table, derived via immunoSEQ multiplex PCR, lists solely in-frame clones and lacks some. The repertoire holds about 5,200 clones, roughly nine tenths seen once, with over 1.2% in the top ten. Time point specified: 2013-2014 season, 7 days after vaccination. Excluded were substance abuse, HIV/AIDS, active cancer, immunomodulatory drugs and active illness. The chain joins TRBV5-4 to TRBJ2-7, with D possibly matching TRBD1 (7 bases). This TCR was recovered from an adult who received the influenza vaccine. The source material was CXCR5+ CD38- circulating T follicular helper cells from blood, sampled 7 days after influenza vaccination. Subset: circulating Tfh, non-naive CD4+CXCR5+PD-1+ (ICOS+CD38+ or ICOS-CD38-). The DNA of the CDR3 is TGTGCCAGCAGCGCGGGACAGCGTGGGTACGAGCAGTACTTC. Its protein is CASSAGQRGYEQYF. The variable domain in full, with the rest retrieved from reference TRBV5-4 and TRBJ2-7, is ETGVTQSPTHLIKTRGQQVTLRCSSQSGHNTVSWYQQALGQGPQFIFQYYREEENGRGNFPPRFSGLQFPNYSSELNVNALELDDSALYLCASSAGQRGYEQYFGPGTRLTVT.